This T cell receptor (beta chain) was captured by sequencing in a study of blood T cell repertoires in COVID-19. This CDR3 region has 14 residues. V gave up 0 bases and J gave up 3 bases, with 8 bases separating them. The germline gives CDR1 SGHTS, CDR2 YDEGEE. TCRdb's copy holds only in-frame clones and misses some; the assay was immunoSEQ multiplex PCR. The sample carries 65,000 to 90,000 clones, roughly 89% recorded once. This sequence was found in a human donor in a cohort sampled during active COVID-19. The rearrangement links TRBV5-8 to TRBJ2-3; D unclear. Sequenced sample: peripheral blood. The CDR3 here is CASSLVSPTDTQYF. Written as DNA, the CDR3 is TGTGCCAGCAGCTTGGTGTCTCCGACAGATACGCAGTATTTT.